These 4 T cell receptor beta chains share one sample of origin, sequenced in a study of glioma-infiltrating T cells after dendritic cell vaccination. Measured with immunoSEQ multiplex PCR; TCRdb has only the in-frame clones, and not every one. The sample holds some 60,000 clones, roughly four fifths seen once. This sample's time point: after dendritic cell vaccination, including at tumor progression/relapse. The source material was blood, sampled after dendritic cell vaccination. The receptors originated from a human donor with glioblastoma.

The chain carries TRBV27 and TRBJ2-3, with TRBD2 as a possible D gene (5 bases). Germline-derived CDR1 and CDR2 are MNHEY and SMNVEV (reference sequence). CDR3 size: 13 residues. Deletions cut 10 bases from V and 2 bases from J, with 13 bases between. The CDR3 here is CATKARDTDTQYF. The CDR3 nucleotides are TGTGCCACAAAAGCCCGGGACACAGATACGCAGTATTTT.

CDR3 sequence: CATEPGQGALGYTF. CDR3 nucleotides: TGTGCCACCGAACCGGGACAGGGGGCGCTGGGCTACACCTTC. The rearrangement links TRBV15 to TRBJ1-2, with TRBD1 identical over 12 bases. CDR1 and CDR2 from the germline V gene are LNHNV and YYDKDF (reference sequence). The CDR3 sequence is 14 residues long. V gave up 8 bases and J gave up 8 bases; unmatched junction bases: 9.

This chain joins TRBV7-2 and TRBJ1-6; possible D gene TRBD1, 6 bases. Deletions cut 7 bases from V and 9 bases from J, with 16 bases between. This CDR3 is built from 14 residues. Germline CDR1 reads SGHTA; CDR2 reads FQGNSA. The CDR3 spells CASTRQAVSSPLHF. The CDR3 DNA sequence: TGTGCCAGCACCCGACAGGCCGTGAGTTCACCCCTCCACTTT.

Here the CDR3 DNA reads TGCGCCAGCAGCCGGGAGGGCCGGGTCGGAAACACCATATATTTT. It codes for CASSREGRVGNTIYF. J is TRBJ1-3 and V is TRBV4-3; the D is unclear. The CDR3 extends over 15 amino acids. Deletions cut 4 bases from V and 4 bases from J, with 14 bases between. Germline CDR1 reads LGHNA; CDR2 reads YSLEER.